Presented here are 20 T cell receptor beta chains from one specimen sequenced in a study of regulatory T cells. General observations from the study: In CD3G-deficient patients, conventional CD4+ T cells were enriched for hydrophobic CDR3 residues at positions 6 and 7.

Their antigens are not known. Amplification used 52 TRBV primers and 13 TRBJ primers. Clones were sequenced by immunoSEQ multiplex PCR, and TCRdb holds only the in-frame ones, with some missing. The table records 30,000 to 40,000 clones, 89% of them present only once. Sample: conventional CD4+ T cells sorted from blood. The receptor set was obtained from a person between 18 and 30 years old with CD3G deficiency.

CDR3 nucleotides: TGTGCCAGCAGTGACCCAGGACAGGGAAGAGGCTACACCTTC. Translating it yields CASSDPGQGRGYTF. The chain recombines TRBV6-1 with TRBJ1-2; 8 positions agree with TRBD1. CDR1 is MNHNS and CDR2 is SASEGT in the germline V gene. J gave up 8 bases and V 3 bases, and 8 bases lay outside the gene matches. The CDR3 has 14 residues.

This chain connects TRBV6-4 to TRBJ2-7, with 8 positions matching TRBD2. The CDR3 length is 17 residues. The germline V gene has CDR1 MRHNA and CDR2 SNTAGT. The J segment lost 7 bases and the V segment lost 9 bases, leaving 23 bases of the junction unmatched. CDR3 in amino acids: CARISGLVGPHRFEQYF. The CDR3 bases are TGTGCCAGAATTTCGGGACTAGTGGGGCCCCATCGGTTTGAGCAGTACTTC.

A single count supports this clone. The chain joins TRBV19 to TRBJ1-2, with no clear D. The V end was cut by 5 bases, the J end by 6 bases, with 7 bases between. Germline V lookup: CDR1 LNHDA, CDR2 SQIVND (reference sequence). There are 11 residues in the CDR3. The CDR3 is CASSSEDGYTF. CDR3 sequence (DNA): TGTGCCAGTAGTTCCGAGGATGGCTACACCTTC.

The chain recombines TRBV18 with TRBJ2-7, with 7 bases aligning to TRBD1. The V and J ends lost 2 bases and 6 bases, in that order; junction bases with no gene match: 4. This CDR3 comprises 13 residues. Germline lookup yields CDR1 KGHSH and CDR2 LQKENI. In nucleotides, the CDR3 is TGTGCCAGCTCACCAGGGACAGTGTCCGAGCAGTACTTC. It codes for CASSPGTVSEQYF.

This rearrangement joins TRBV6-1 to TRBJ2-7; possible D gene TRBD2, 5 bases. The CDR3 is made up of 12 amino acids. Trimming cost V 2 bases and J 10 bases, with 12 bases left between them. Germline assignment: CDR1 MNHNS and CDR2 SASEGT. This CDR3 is CASSESEGPQYF. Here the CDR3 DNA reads TGTGCCAGCAGTGAAAGTGAGGGCCCTCAGTACTTC.

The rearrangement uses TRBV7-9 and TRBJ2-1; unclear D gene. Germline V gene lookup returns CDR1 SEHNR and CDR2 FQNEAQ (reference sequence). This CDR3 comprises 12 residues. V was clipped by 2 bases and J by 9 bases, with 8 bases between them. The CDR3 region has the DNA TGTGCCAGCAGCTTAATTGGCGGTGAGCAGTTCTTC. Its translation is CASSLIGGEQFF.

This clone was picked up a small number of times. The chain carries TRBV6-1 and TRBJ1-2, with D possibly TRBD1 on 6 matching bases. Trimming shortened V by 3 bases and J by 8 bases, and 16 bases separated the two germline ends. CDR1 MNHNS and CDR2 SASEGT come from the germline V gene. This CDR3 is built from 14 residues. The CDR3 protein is CASSDLVQGGGYTF. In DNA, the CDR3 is TGTGCCAGCAGTGATTTAGTACAGGGAGGCGGCTACACCTTC.

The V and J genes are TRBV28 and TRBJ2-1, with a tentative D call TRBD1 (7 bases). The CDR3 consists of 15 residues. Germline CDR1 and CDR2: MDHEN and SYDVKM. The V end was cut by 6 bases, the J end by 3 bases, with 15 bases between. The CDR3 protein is CASRRAGQNYNEQFF. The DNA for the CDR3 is TGTGCCAGCAGGAGGGCGGGACAGAACTACAATGAGCAGTTCTTC.

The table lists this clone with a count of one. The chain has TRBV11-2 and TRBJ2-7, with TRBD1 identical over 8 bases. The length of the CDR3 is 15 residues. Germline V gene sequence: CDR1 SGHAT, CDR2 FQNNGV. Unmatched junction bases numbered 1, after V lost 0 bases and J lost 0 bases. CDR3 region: CASSLETGGSYEQYF. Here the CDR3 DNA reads TGTGCCAGCAGCTTAGAAACAGGGGGCTCCTACGAGCAGTACTTC.

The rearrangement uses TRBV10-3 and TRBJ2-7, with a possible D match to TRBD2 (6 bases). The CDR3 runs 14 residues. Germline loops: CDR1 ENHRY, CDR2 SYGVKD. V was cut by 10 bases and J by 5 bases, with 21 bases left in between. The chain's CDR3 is CATRRRGGEDEQYF. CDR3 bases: TGTGCCACCCGGAGGAGGGGAGGCGAGGACGAGCAGTACTTC.

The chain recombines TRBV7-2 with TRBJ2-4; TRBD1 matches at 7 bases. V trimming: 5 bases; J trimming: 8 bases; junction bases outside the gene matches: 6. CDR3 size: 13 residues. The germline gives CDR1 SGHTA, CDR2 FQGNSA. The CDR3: CASSDRVSDIQYF. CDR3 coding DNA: TGTGCCAGCAGCGACAGGGTCTCGGACATTCAGTACTTC.

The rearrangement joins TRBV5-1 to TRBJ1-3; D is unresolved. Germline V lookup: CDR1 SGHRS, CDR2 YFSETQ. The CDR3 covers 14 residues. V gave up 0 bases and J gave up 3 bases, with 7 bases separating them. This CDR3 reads CASSLGGVGNTIYF. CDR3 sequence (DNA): TGCGCCAGCAGCTTGGGAGGCGTTGGAAACACCATATATTTT.

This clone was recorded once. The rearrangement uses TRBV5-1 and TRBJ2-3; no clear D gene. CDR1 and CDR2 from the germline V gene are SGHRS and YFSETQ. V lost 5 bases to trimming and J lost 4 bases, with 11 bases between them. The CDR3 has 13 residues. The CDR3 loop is CASRVPGADTQYF. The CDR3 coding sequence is TGCGCCAGCAGAGTGCCTGGGGCAGATACGCAGTATTTT.

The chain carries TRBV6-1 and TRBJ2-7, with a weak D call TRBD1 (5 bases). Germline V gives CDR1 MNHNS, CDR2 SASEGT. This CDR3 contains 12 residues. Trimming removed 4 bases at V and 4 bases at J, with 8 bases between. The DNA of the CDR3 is TGTGCCAGCAGTGGGACATTTTACGAGCAGTACTTC. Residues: CASSGTFYEQYF.

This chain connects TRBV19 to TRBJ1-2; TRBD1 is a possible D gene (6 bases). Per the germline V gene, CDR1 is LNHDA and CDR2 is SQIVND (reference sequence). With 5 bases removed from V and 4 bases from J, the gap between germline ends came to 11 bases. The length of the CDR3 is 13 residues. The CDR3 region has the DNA TGTGCCAGTAGTCCGCAGGGGACCTATGGCTACACCTTC. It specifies CASSPQGTYGYTF. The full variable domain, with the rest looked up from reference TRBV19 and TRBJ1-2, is DGGITQSPKYLFRKEGQNVTLSCEQNLNHDAMYWYRQDPGQGLRLIYYSQIVNDFQKGDIAEGYSVSREKKESFPLTVTSAQKNPTAFYLCASSPQGTYGYTFGSGTRLTVV.

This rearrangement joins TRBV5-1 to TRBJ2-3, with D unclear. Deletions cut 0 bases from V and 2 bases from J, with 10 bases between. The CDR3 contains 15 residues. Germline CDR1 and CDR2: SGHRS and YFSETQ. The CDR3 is CASSLDGTSTDTQYF. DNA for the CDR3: TGCGCCAGCAGCTTGGATGGCACTTCCACAGATACGCAGTATTTT.

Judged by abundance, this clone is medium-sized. The CDR3 loop is CASSEIGTGPRGELFF. In DNA, the CDR3 is TGTGCCAGCAGTGAGATTGGGACAGGCCCCCGGGGGGAGCTGTTTTTT. This chain uses TRBV6-1 with TRBJ2-2, with 8 positions matching TRBD1. Germline loops: CDR1 MNHNS, CDR2 SASEGT. The ends lost 3 bases at V and 8 bases at J; junction bases unmatched: 11. The CDR3 has 16 amino acids.

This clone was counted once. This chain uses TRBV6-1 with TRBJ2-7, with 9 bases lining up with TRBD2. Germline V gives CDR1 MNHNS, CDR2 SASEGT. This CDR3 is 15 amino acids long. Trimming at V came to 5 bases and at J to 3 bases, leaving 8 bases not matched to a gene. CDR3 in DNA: TGTGCCAGCAGTCCGCTAAGCGGGAGGAGCTACGAGCAGTACTTC. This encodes CASSPLSGRSYEQYF.

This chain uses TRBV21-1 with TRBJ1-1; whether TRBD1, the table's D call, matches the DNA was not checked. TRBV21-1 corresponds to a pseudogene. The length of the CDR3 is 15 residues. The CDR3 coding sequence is TGTGCCAGCAGTCCGGGACAGGGAATGAACACTGAAGCTTTCTTT. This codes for CASSPGQGMNTEAFF.

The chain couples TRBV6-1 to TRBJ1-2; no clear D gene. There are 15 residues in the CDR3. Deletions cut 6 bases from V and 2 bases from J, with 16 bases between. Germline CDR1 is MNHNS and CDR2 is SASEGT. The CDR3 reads CASSGLGRKNYGYTF. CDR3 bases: TGTGCCAGCAGCGGGCTCGGTAGAAAGAACTATGGCTACACCTTC.